This T cell receptor (beta chain) was documented in a study of blood T cell repertoires in COVID-19. Generated by immunoSEQ multiplex PCR, the TCRdb table keeps only in-frame clones and is missing some. The data show 100,000 to 150,000 clones, 65% to 90% seen once. This clone has more than one count but fewer than ten. CDR1 is SEHNR, CDR2 FQNEAQ, per germline (reference sequence). CDR3 length: 14 amino acids. V lost 3 bases, J lost 6 bases, and 4 bases stayed unmatched. V usage is TRBV7-9 and J usage is TRBJ2-1, with 8 bases that match TRBD1. The TCR sequence derives from an elderly woman with acute or convalescent COVID-19. Sequencing used peripheral blood. The CDR3 loop is CASSFSTGGNEQFF. The CDR3, as DNA: TGTGCCAGCAGCTTTTCAACAGGGGGCAATGAGCAGTTCTTC.